The entry that follows covers one T cell receptor beta chain sequence. Authors' processing steps: Using reference gene primer amplification, nucleated cell counts were estimated. TCRdb's copy holds only in-frame clones and misses some; the assay was immunoSEQ multiplex PCR. Clone size and the V and J calls come from that table; the DNA yielded D and trimming. The sample consists of 65,000 to 95,000 clones, 75% to 85% of them appearing once. In Seattle, patients joined the study during active infection and were tracked longitudinally. The entry originates in a study of blood T cell repertoires in COVID-19. For the study at large: Samples representing acute and convalescent COVID-19 were sourced from the United States, Italy and Spain. The cDNA or gDNA used as material had been derived from T cells, B-cell-depleted T cells, or PBMCs.

Germline V gives CDR1 MNHNY, CDR2 SVGAGI (reference sequence). This CDR3 region has 16 residues. The V gene lost 6 bases and the J gene lost 0 bases, with 15 bases spanning the gap. Sequencing was carried out using peripheral blood. The rearrangement joins TRBV6-6 to TRBJ1-5, with TRBD1 as a possible D gene (6 bases). This TCR came from a man aged 60 to 75 with COVID-19, enrolled during active disease. The DNA for the CDR3 is TGTGCCAGCAGGGACGACAGGAGATATAGCAATCAGCCCCAGCATTTT. Its protein is CASRDDRRYSNQPQHF.